The 5 T cell receptor beta chains below were found in one sample sequenced in a study of T cell repertoires in cytomegalovirus infection. These TCRs' antigens remain unknown. TCRdb analysed the reads with MiXCR anew, one entry per CDR3 protein. The sample includes approximately 500,000 distinct CDR3 sequences, roughly a third of them seen just once. Here the sequenced sample was cultured PBMCs, taken from culture after CMV antigen stimulation. These receptors all come from a human donor in good health (CMV status not recorded). Some clones in this sample may be carry-over from other donors' samples.

This clonotype was seen only once. This sequence may be a read error, since a much larger clone differs from it by one base. The V and J genes are TRBV6-2 or TRBV6-3 and TRBJ2-2, with D perhaps matching TRBD2 (6 bases). The CDR3 covers 14 residues. Germline loops: CDR1 MNHEY, CDR2 SVGEGT. CDR3 DNA sequence: TGTGCCAGCACTCTGGTTCCCTTAGGCGGGGAGCCGTTTTTT. This translates into CASTLVPLGGEPFF.

This clonotype appeared once. The CDR3 bases are TGTGCCAGTAGTAAACTAGCGGGGCTGAACAATGAGCAGTTCTTC. It specifies CASSKLAGLNNEQFF. The chain uses TRBV19 and TRBJ2-1; 10 positions match TRBD2. This CDR3 has 15 residues. The ends lost 4 bases at V and 5 bases at J; junction bases unmatched: 5. The germline V gene has CDR1 LNHDA and CDR2 SQIVND (reference sequence).

The J gene is TRBJ1-2, the V gene TRBV7-3, with TRBD1 matching 7 bases. This CDR3 comprises 13 residues. Germline V gene sequence: CDR1 SGHTA, CDR2 FQGTGA. V lost 5 bases to trimming and J lost 9 bases; unmatched junction nucleotides: 9. The CDR3 bases are TGTGCCAGCAGCCCACGACAGGGCGGGAGCTACACCTTC. Translating it yields CASSPRQGGSYTF.

V usage is TRBV6-6 and J usage is TRBJ2-5, with 11 bases matching TRBD2. Germline lookup yields CDR1 MNHNY and CDR2 SVGAGI (reference sequence). J lost 7 bases, V lost 5 bases, and 15 bases had no gene match. This CDR3 has 17 amino acids. CDR3 sequence (DNA): TGTGCCAGCAGTGGACCACTAGCGGGAGAGGTCAGAGGGACCCAGTACTTC. Encoded protein: CASSGPLAGEVRGTQYF.

The chain is built from TRBV19 and TRBJ1-2; D is undetermined. This CDR3 contains 13 residues. CDR1 is LNHDA, CDR2 SQIVND, per germline (reference sequence). V was trimmed by 1 base and J by 8 bases, leaving 11 bases between them. CDR3 nucleotides: TGTGCCAGTAGTATAGCCAGAATCGGAGGCTACACCTTC. Amino acid sequence: CASSIARIGGYTF.